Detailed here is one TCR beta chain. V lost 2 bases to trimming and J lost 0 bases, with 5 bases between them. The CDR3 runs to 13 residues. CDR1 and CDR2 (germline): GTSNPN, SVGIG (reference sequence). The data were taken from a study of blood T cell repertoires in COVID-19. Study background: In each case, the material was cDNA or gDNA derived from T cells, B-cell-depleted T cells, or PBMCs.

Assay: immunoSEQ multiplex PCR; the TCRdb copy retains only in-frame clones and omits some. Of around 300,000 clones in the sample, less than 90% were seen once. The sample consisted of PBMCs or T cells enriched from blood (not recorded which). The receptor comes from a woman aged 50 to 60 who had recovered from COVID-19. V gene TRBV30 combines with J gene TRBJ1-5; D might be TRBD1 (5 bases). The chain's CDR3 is CAWSRGSNQPQHF. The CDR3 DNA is TGTGCCTGGAGTAGGGGTAGCAATCAGCCCCAGCATTTT.